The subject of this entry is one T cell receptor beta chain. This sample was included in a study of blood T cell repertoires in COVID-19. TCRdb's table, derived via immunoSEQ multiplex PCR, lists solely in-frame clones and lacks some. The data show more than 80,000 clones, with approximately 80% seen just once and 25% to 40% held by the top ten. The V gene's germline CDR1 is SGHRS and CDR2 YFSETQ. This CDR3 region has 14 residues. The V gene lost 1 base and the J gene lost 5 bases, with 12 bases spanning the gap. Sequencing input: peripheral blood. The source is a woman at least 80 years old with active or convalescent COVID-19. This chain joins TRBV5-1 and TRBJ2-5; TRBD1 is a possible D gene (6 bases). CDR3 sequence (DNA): TGCGCCAGCAGCTTGATGGCAGGGGAGGAGACCCAGTACTTC. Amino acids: CASSLMAGEETQYF.